The 20 T cell receptor beta chains reported below all come from one sample, sequenced in a study of beta chain features in type 1 diabetes. Whole-study findings and limits: In every one of the four CD4+ subsets, TCRB CDR3s were moderately but significantly shorter in Type 1 diabetes patients.

These TCRs' antigens remain unknown. Since all of the isolated RNA was reverse transcribed, expressed TCRB transcripts were what got sequenced. TCRdb keeps only in-frame clones here, not all; method: immunoSEQ multiplex PCR. The sample records 500,000 to 800,000 clones, around an eighth being singletons. Sample: naive CD4+ T cells from blood. Receptor source: a man younger than 45 with type 1 diabetes.

The sample holds a few counts of this clone. This chain connects TRBV13 to TRBJ2-7; no reliable D call. The ends were cut back, 0 bases at V and 2 bases at J, with 5 bases in the middle. This CDR3 region has 13 residues. Germline V CDR1 and CDR2: PRHDT, FYEKMQ (reference sequence). The CDR3 spells CASSLGHPYEQYF. In DNA, the CDR3 is TGTGCCAGCAGCTTAGGACACCCCTACGAGCAGTACTTC.

This clone was seen a handful of times. The chain uses TRBV28 and TRBJ2-5; TRBD1 matches 9 bases. Trimming at V came to 7 bases and at J to 4 bases, leaving 13 bases not matched to a gene. The CDR3 extends over 16 amino acids. In germline, CDR1 is MDHEN, CDR2 SYDVKM. As DNA, the CDR3 is TGTGCCAGCATTCCCTCCGGGACAGGGTTTCGAGAGACCCAGTACTTC. It is translated as CASIPSGTGFRETQYF.

The rearrangement joins TRBV10-3 to TRBJ2-3, with a weak D call TRBD2 (5 bases). Germline V CDR1 and CDR2: ENHRY, SYGVKD. The CDR3 consists of 13 residues. V shed 7 bases and J shed 5 bases, with 13 bases lying between them. Written as DNA, the CDR3 is TGTGCCATCACCCCGTCCGGGGTAGATACGCAGTATTTT. Its translation: CAITPSGVDTQYF.

This clone has only a few counts. V is TRBV19 and J is TRBJ2-3; no firm D call. The V gene lost 5 bases and the J gene lost 3 bases, with 3 bases spanning the gap. CDR1 and CDR2 from the germline V gene are LNHDA and SQIVND (reference sequence). The CDR3 runs 11 residues. The CDR3 sequence is CASSVTDTQYF. The CDR3 coding sequence is TGTGCCAGTAGTGTAACAGATACGCAGTATTTT.

This clone showed up just a few times. The chain employs TRBV9 and TRBJ2-2; D is uncertain. The germline CDR1 and CDR2 sequences are SGDLS and YYNGEE. V was trimmed by 0 bases and J by 0 bases, leaving 12 bases between them. The CDR3 length is 17 residues. The CDR3 coding sequence is TGTGCCAGCAGCGTAGAGATCGGCTCTGCGAACACCGGGGAGCTGTTTTTT. Protein product: CASSVEIGSANTGELFF.

Only a few counts were recorded for this clone. CDR3 DNA: TGCGCCAGCAGCTTGGAGCGAGGGTCTCGAGAGACCCAGTACTTC. Its protein is CASSLERGSRETQYF. The chain employs TRBV5-1 and TRBJ2-5, with a weak D call TRBD2 (5 bases). CDR1 is SGHRS, CDR2 YFSETQ, per germline. The CDR3 sequence is 15 residues long. Trimming removed 0 bases from V and 4 bases from J, with 13 bases in between.

This clone came up a few times. The rearrangement joins TRBV30 to TRBJ2-5, with D perhaps TRBD1 or TRBD2 (6 bases each). The CDR3 is 13 amino acids. Per germline, CDR1 GTSNPN and CDR2 SVGIG (reference sequence). Trimming removed 4 bases at V and 9 bases at J, with 18 bases between. The CDR3 protein is CAWIGGPGGAQYF. CDR3 nucleotide sequence: TGTGCCTGGATCGGGGGCCCAGGAGGGGCCCAGTACTTC.

There are a few counts of this clone. The chain is built from TRBV4-2 and TRBJ2-1; D call uncertain. Germline V gene data show CDR1 as LGHNA and CDR2 as YNFKEQ. The CDR3 totals 13 residues. The V gene lost 1 base and the J gene lost 0 bases, with 1 base spanning the gap. As DNA, the CDR3 is TGTGCCAGCAGCCAAGTCTCCTACAATGAGCAGTTCTTC. The encoded protein is CASSQVSYNEQFF.

This chain connects TRBV7-2 to TRBJ2-7; 9 bases align to TRBD2. The CDR3 extends over 14 amino acids. Germline lookup yields CDR1 SGHTA and CDR2 FQGNSA. With 5 bases clipped from V and 7 bases from J, the junction kept 9 bases outside the gene matches. CDR3 residues: CASSLGTSQREQYF. CDR3 sequence (DNA): TGTGCCAGCAGCCTAGGGACTAGCCAACGGGAGCAGTACTTC.

CDR3 in DNA: TGCGCCAGCAGCCAGGGGGTCCCCTCCTACGAGCAGTACTTC. Its translation: CASSQGVPSYEQYF. J is TRBJ2-5 and V is TRBV4-3; D is possibly TRBD1 or TRBD2 (5 bases each). The J call may be in error: the DNA end matches TRBJ2-7 better. This CDR3 has 14 amino acids. Germline V gene data show CDR1 as LGHNA and CDR2 as YSLEER.

The chain has TRBV2 and TRBJ2-1, with no clear D. The V and J ends lost 2 bases and 7 bases respectively, with 6 bases between them. This CDR3 contains 12 residues. In germline, CDR1 is SNHLY, CDR2 FYNNEI. The CDR3 is CASSEPSNEQFF. The CDR3 DNA reads TGTGCCAGCAGTGAACCCTCGAATGAGCAGTTCTTC.

The chain links TRBV5-1 to TRBJ2-3, with unresolved D. This CDR3 has 15 residues. The V and J ends lost 2 bases and 0 bases respectively, with 10 bases between them. Germline V gene sequence: CDR1 SGHRS, CDR2 YFSETQ. The CDR3 coding sequence is TGCGCCAGCAGCTTCAATGGGCCTAGCACAGATACGCAGTATTTT. This gives the protein CASSFNGPSTDTQYF.

This clone has more than one count but fewer than ten. The CDR3 nucleotides are TGCGCCAGCAGTGTGACTAATGAAAAACTGTTTTTT. It codes for CASSVTNEKLFF. The rearrangement joins TRBV4-3 to TRBJ1-4; D gene ambiguous. The V gene's germline CDR1 is LGHNA and CDR2 YSLEER. V was shortened by 6 bases and J by 2 bases, with 4 bases between the two germline ends. This CDR3 spans 12 amino acids.

This chain links TRBV6-1 with TRBJ2-5, with 8 nucleotides matching TRBD1. With V trimmed by 6 bases and J by 4 bases, 4 bases remained unmatched. The CDR3 has 13 amino acids. Per the germline V gene, CDR1 is MNHNS and CDR2 is SASEGT. The CDR3 reads CASSPQGVETQYF. CDR3 nucleotides: TGTGCCAGCAGCCCACAGGGGGTAGAGACCCAGTACTTC.

A word on this clone: At one of its ends the junction is not consistent with the germline gene, which may arise from a read error. The V call is TRBV9, the J call TRBJ2-3, with TRBD2 matching 8 bases. The CDR3 sequence is 15 residues long. The germline V gene encodes CDR1 SGDLS and CDR2 YYNGEE. The DNA of the CDR3 is TGTGCCAGCACTCCGGGGGGGGTGAGCACAGGTACGCAGTATTTT. Protein sequence: CASTPGGVSTGTQYF.

This clone was seen only a few times. The rearrangement uses TRBV5-4 and TRBJ2-1; D could derive from TRBD1 or TRBD2 (6 bases each). The CDR3 loop spans 16 amino acids. Looked up from germline, CDR1 is SGHNT and CDR2 is YYREEE (reference sequence). V lost 3 bases to trimming and J lost 2 bases, with 15 bases between them. The chain's CDR3 is CASSSPGAGTYNEQFF. CDR3 sequence (DNA): TGTGCCAGCAGCTCTCCGGGGGCTGGGACCTACAATGAGCAGTTCTTC.

The chain employs TRBV4-1 and TRBJ2-2; tentatively, D is TRBD1 (5 bases). Trimming removed 1 base at V and 2 bases at J, with 11 bases between. Germline loops: CDR1 MGHRA, CDR2 YSYEKL. The length of the CDR3 is 16 residues. CDR3 nucleotide sequence: TGCGCCAGCAGCCAAGTACGTGACAGTAACACCGGGGAGCTGTTTTTT. It translates to CASSQVRDSNTGELFF.

About this clone itself: The identical CDR3 is also encoded by other nucleotide sequences in the sample. The gene calls are TRBV6-5 and TRBJ1-4; D is possibly TRBD1 (6 bases). CDR1 and CDR2 from the germline V gene are MNHEY and SVGAGI. CDR3 length: 14 residues. The V end was cut by 2 bases, the J end by 3 bases, with 7 bases between. The CDR3 sequence is CASSYGGANEKLFF. CDR3 sequence (DNA): TGTGCCAGCAGTTACGGGGGCGCTAATGAAAAACTGTTTTTT.

This clone showed up just a few times. The chain uses TRBV4-3 and TRBJ2-3, with no clear D. The CDR3 sequence is 13 residues long. Trimming took off 2 bases at V and 1 base at J, with 4 bases between the two ends. Germline V gene data show CDR1 as LGHNA and CDR2 as YSLEER. CDR3 sequence reads: CASSQRGTDTQYF. The CDR3, as DNA: TGCGCCAGCAGCCAACGGGGCACAGATACGCAGTATTTT.

The chain is built from TRBV4-3 and TRBJ2-3, with a tentative D call TRBD1 (5 bases). V gave up 1 base and J gave up 0 bases, with 11 bases separating them. The CDR3 sequence is 16 residues long. Germline CDR1 reads LGHNA; CDR2 reads YSLEER. The CDR3 sequence: CASSQAPDRSTDTQYF. For the CDR3, the DNA is TGCGCCAGCAGCCAAGCTCCCGACAGAAGCACAGATACGCAGTATTTT.